The 11 T cell receptor beta chains presented below share a single source sample, sequenced in a study of T cell responses to AZD1222 COVID-19 vaccine. Sequencing used immunoSEQ multiplex PCR; TCRdb keeps in-frame clones, though not all of them. The sample includes roughly 150,000 clones, about nine tenths seen only once; the top ten take 1.5% to 2%. The sample consisted of peripheral blood, taken on day 0 of AZD1222 vaccination. The source of these receptors is an adult in good health.

Comment on this clone: Within the sample, other DNA sequences also encode this same CDR3. The chain employs TRBV27 and TRBJ2-7; D not certain. V dropped 2 bases and J dropped 4 bases, with 3 bases sitting between them. Germline CDR1 reads MNHEY; CDR2 reads SMNVEV (reference sequence). There are 11 residues in the CDR3. The CDR3 loop is CASSLGYEQYF. CDR3 sequence (DNA): TGTGCCAGCAGTTTAGGGTACGAGCAGTACTTC.

The chain is built from TRBV6-2 or TRBV6-3 and TRBJ1-5; D is uncertain. V lost 2 bases and J 6 bases, leaving 11 bases between the germline ends. This CDR3 has 14 residues. Germline V CDR1 and CDR2: MNHEY, SVGEGT. The CDR3 loop is CASSYEDVSQPQHF. CDR3 sequence (DNA): TGTGCCAGCAGTTACGAAGATGTGAGTCAGCCCCAGCATTTT.

This chain joins TRBV28 and TRBJ1-4; 10 positions match TRBD1. The junction had 16 bases not matched to a gene; V was cut back by 6 bases and J by 6 bases. The length of the CDR3 is 18 residues. Germline values: CDR1 MDHEN, CDR2 SYDVKM. In DNA, the CDR3 is TGTGCCAGCAGCGCCGGGACAGGGGTGTATCGTGGATATGAAAAACTGTTTTTT. It codes for CASSAGTGVYRGYEKLFF.

V and J are TRBV24-1 and TRBJ2-1; D may be TRBD1 or TRBD2 (6 bases each). The germline V and J ends were trimmed by 4 bases and 8 bases, with 14 bases remaining between them. Germline CDR1 and CDR2: KGHDR and SFDVKD. The CDR3 loop spans 14 amino acids. This CDR3 reads CATSEPGRGDEQFF. For the CDR3, the DNA is TGTGCCACCAGTGAACCGGGAAGGGGGGATGAGCAGTTCTTC.

The chain carries TRBV19 and TRBJ1-3; no reliable D call. V lost 3 bases to trimming and J lost 2 bases, with 14 bases between them. CDR3 length equals 16 residues. CDR1 and CDR2 from the germline V gene are LNHDA and SQIVND (reference sequence). CDR3 in amino acids: CASSMTIPPTGNTIYF. CDR3 nucleotide sequence: TGTGCCAGTAGTATGACCATCCCGCCAACTGGAAACACCATATATTTT.

This clone was detected only once. V is TRBV15 and J is TRBJ2-1; possibly TRBD1 or TRBD2 for D (5 bases each). CDR1 and CDR2 (germline): LNHNV, YYDKDF (reference sequence). V lost 5 bases and J lost 9, with 17 bases in between. The CDR3 runs to 14 residues. CDR3 nucleotides: TGTGCCACCAGCGGGGAGTTTGGGGCCACTGAGCAGTTCTTC. Protein product: CATSGEFGATEQFF.

The chain carries TRBV7-2 and TRBJ1-1; D unresolved. This CDR3 has 13 amino acids. The germline V and J ends were trimmed by 4 bases and 1 base, with 7 bases remaining between them. CDR1 is SGHTA and CDR2 is FQGNSA in the germline V gene. This CDR3 reads CASSSGRNTEAFF. The DNA of the CDR3 is TGTGCCAGCAGCTCCGGACGGAACACTGAAGCTTTCTTT.

The V gene is TRBV28, the J gene TRBJ1-5; 7 bases line up with TRBD1. Germline V lookup: CDR1 MDHEN, CDR2 SYDVKM. The CDR3 has 17 amino acids. The junction had 13 bases not matched to a gene; V was cut back by 7 bases and J by 1 base. Here the CDR3 DNA reads TGTGCCAGCACAAACCCCAGACGACAGGGAAGCAATCAGCCCCAGCATTTT. This codes for CASTNPRRQGSNQPQHF.

The chain couples TRBV4-1 to TRBJ2-5; TRBD1 matches 7 bases. V shed 0 bases, J shed 0 bases, and the junction held 4 bases outside the gene matches. CDR3 size: 16 residues. The germline gives CDR1 MGHRA, CDR2 YSYEKL. The CDR3 nucleotides are TGCGCCAGCAGCCAAGAGGGCAGGGGGTACCAAGAGACCCAGTACTTC. Its translation is CASSQEGRGYQETQYF.

The chain recombines TRBV19 with TRBJ2-7, with D unclear. Trimming stripped 5 bases from V and 2 bases from J, with 25 bases between. The CDR3 has 18 amino acids. The V gene's germline CDR1 is LNHDA and CDR2 SQIVND (reference sequence). CDR3 amino acids: CASSPWVVDQGKTYEQYF. CDR3 nucleotide sequence: TGTGCCAGTAGTCCGTGGGTAGTAGACCAAGGGAAAACCTACGAGCAGTACTTC.

The rearrangement joins TRBV28 to TRBJ2-1, with TRBD2 as a possible D gene (5 bases). The germline V gene has CDR1 MDHEN and CDR2 SYDVKM. The CDR3 covers 15 residues. Trimming removed 5 bases at V and 2 bases at J, with 13 bases between. The DNA for the CDR3 is TGTGCCAGCAGTCACCGGACTGAAACCTACAATGAGCAGTTCTTC. The encoded protein is CASSHRTETYNEQFF. The full variable domain, its missing parts supplied by reference TRBV28 and TRBJ2-1, is DVKVTQSSRYLVKRTGEKVFLECVQDMDHENMFWYRQDPGLGLRLIYFSYDVKMKEKGDIPEGYSVSREKKERFSLILESASTNQTSMYLCASSHRTETYNEQFFGPGTRLTVL.